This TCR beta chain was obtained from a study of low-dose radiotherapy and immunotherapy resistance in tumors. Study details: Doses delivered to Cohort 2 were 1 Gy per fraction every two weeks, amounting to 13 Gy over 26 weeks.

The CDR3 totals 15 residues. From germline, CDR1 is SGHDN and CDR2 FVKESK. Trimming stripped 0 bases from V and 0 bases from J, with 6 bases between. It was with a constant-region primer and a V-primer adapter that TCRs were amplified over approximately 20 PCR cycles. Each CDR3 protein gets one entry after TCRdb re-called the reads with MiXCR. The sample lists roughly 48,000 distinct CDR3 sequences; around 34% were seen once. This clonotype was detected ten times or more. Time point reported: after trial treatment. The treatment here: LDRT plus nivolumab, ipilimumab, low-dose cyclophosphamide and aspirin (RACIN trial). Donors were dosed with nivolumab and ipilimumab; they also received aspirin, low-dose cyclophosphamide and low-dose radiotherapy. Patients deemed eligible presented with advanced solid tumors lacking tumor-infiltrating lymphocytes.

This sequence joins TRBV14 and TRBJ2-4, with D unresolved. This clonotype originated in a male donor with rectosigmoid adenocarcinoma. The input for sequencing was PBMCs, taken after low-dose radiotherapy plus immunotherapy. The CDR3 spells CASSQEGGAKNIQYF. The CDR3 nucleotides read TGTGCCAGCAGCCAAGAAGGTGGAGCCAAAAACATTCAGTACTTC.